This TCR beta chain was recorded in a study of CD8 T cells in ankylosing spondylitis. One entry per CDR3 protein results from TCRdb running MiXCR on the 5' RACE reads. The data show roughly 280,000 distinct CDR3 sequences, with around 18% seen just once and 7.8% held by the top ten. V was trimmed by 3 bases and J by 4 bases, leaving 13 bases between them. Germline CDR1 reads SGHRS; CDR2 reads YFSETQ. This CDR3 has 15 amino acids. Findings and caveats of the study: What seemed typical of ankylosing spondylitis blood was a TCR beta motif built from eight highly homologous variants.

On this clonotype itself: The antigen remains unidentified.

The sequencing input was blood, either unsorted or a sorted T cell fraction (not recorded which). The chain uses TRBV5-1 and TRBJ1-4, with D perhaps matching TRBD1 (6 bases). This receptor was obtained from a male donor with ankylosing spondylitis or in good health (not recorded which). The CDR3 protein is CASSYQTGFNEKLFF. CDR3 sequence (DNA): TGCGCCAGCAGCTACCAAACAGGGTTTAATGAAAAACTGTTTTTT.